This TCR beta chain was recovered during a study of blood T cell repertoires in COVID-19. This clone was observed a single time. The CDR3 runs 15 residues. Looked up from germline, CDR1 is SGHRS and CDR2 is YFSETQ. Trimming at V came to 6 bases and at J to 2 bases, leaving 7 bases not matched to a gene. How the authors handled the data: Amplification with reference gene primers provided the estimates of nucleated cell counts. Clones were sequenced by immunoSEQ multiplex PCR, and TCRdb holds only the in-frame ones, with some missing. Clone size and the V and J calls come from that table; the DNA yielded D and trimming. Found here are 250,000 to 300,000 clones, approximately 91% of them singletons; the top ten hold 2.2%.

This clonotype was sampled from a woman under 40 with COVID-19, enrolled during active disease. Specimen: peripheral blood. V is TRBV5-1 and J is TRBJ2-2, with TRBD2 matching over 7 bases. The CDR3 DNA sequence: TGCGCCAGCACCTATCTAGCGGTAAACACCGGGGAGCTGTTTTTT. Protein: CASTYLAVNTGELFF.